The 22 T cell receptor beta chains presented below share a single source sample, sequenced in a study of tumor and adjacent non-tumor tissue in lung cancer. RNA was extracted from bulk tissue without any cell sorting. More than 3 cm separated this lung sample from the edge of the tumor. TCRbeta libraries were built with three rounds of nested PCR, modified from ARM-PCR. Each CDR3 protein is one row after TCRdb ran MiXCR on the multiplex PCR reads. The data hold 100,000 or so distinct CDR3 sequences, with about 60% observed a single time. The specimen sequenced was distant non-tumor lung tissue. Receptor source: a young man with non-small cell lung cancer.

Remarks on this clonotype: This could be a read error, since a much larger clone is one nucleotide away. This CDR3 is missing its conserved last phenylalanine or tryptophan, likely due to a read error. The rearrangement uses TRBV5-1 and TRBJ1-1, with D unresolved. V was clipped by 1 base and J by 6 bases, with 10 bases between them. The CDR3 has 13 amino acids. CDR1 and CDR2 from the germline V gene are SGHRS and YFSETQ. CDR3 nucleotides: TGCGCCAGCAGCTTGATGCCCGGCTCTGAAGCTTTCATT. Its translation is CASSLMPGSEAFI.

The chain has TRBV11-3 and TRBJ2-1; 7 bases agree with TRBD2. Germline V gives CDR1 SGHNT, CDR2 YENEEA. This CDR3 comprises 15 residues. The trim removed 4 bases at V and 4 bases at J, leaving 7 bases unmatched. The CDR3 DNA follows: TGTGCCAGCAGCTCCCGACTAGCTGCTTACAATGAGCAGTTCTTC. It yields the protein CASSSRLAAYNEQFF.

Ten or more counts support this clonotype. The gene calls are TRBV6-1 and TRBJ2-7; the D gene is possibly TRBD1 (6 bases). The V gene lost 2 bases and the J gene lost 5 bases, with 13 bases spanning the gap. Looked up from germline, CDR1 is MNHNS and CDR2 is SASEGT. The CDR3 runs 14 residues. The CDR3 DNA is TGTGCCAGCAGTGAAATCGGCAGGGGAGACGAGCAGTACTTC. It is translated as CASSEIGRGDEQYF.

Of note for this clonotype: One end of the junction fails to match germline, which may point to a read error. The rearrangement uses TRBV6-2 or TRBV6-3 and TRBJ2-1; 9 positions agree with TRBD1. The CDR3 totals 20 residues. CDR1 and CDR2 (germline): MNHEY, SVGEGT. CDR3 region: CASSYSAGQGYLSSYNERFF. CDR3 nucleotides: TGTGCTAGCAGTTACTCAGCGGGACAGGGCTACCTAAGCTCCTACAATGAGCGGTTCTTC.

This clonotype was counted once. This may be a read error, as it is one base from a much larger clone. J is TRBJ2-7 and V is TRBV7-8; D unresolved. V lost 5 bases, J lost 0 bases, and 14 bases lay in between. The CDR3 length is 15 residues. CDR1 and CDR2 from the germline V gene are SGHVS and FQNEAQ. The CDR3 here is CASSLEETASYEQYF. CDR3 in DNA: TGTGCCAGCAGCCTAGAGGAAACCGCCTCCTACGAGCAGTACTTC.

Details on this clonotype: At one boundary the junction diverges from the germline segment, which might be a read error. J is TRBJ2-3 and V is TRBV10-1; D may match TRBD1 or TRBD2 (5 bases each). The CDR3 is made up of 17 amino acids. From germline, CDR1 is WNHNN and CDR2 SYGVQD (reference sequence). CDR3 DNA: TGCGCCAGCAGTCCTGGAGTGTTAACACCTAGCACAGGTACGCAGTATTTT. Translating gives CASSPGVLTPSTGTQYF.

This clonotype was counted only a few times. The chain is built from TRBV5-1 and TRBJ2-2; TRBD1 might be the D (6 bases). The germline V gene has CDR1 SGHRS and CDR2 YFSETQ. V gave up 4 bases and J gave up 6 bases, with 16 bases separating them. The CDR3 spans 15 residues. CDR3 sequence (DNA): TGCGCCAGCAGCCTCGGGGCGACAGGATCCGGGGAGCTGTTTTTT. Residues: CASSLGATGSGELFF.

This clonotype was picked up a small number of times. Since a much larger clone is just one base distant, this may be a read error. The V and J genes are TRBV5-5 and TRBJ2-3; the match to TRBD2 covers 12 bases. Germline CDR1 is SGHKS and CDR2 is YYEKEE (reference sequence). The length of the CDR3 is 16 residues. For the CDR3, the DNA is TGTGCCAGCAGAGAGGGGACTAGCGGGTTCACAGATATGCAGTATTTT. Translated: CASREGTSGFTDMQYF.

Concerning this clonotype: This may be a read error: a much more frequent sequence differs by one nucleotide. The V call is TRBV7-9, the J call TRBJ2-1; 13 bases align to TRBD2. The germline V gene encodes CDR1 SEHNR and CDR2 FQNEAQ (reference sequence). This CDR3 spans 17 amino acids. This CDR3 is CASSSRLAGGSYNDQFF. The CDR3, as DNA: TGTGCCAGCAGCTCCCGACTAGCGGGAGGATCCTACAATGATCAGTTCTTC.

As concerns this clonotype: A read error may explain this, as a much larger clone is one base away. The genes are TRBV7-8 and TRBJ2-3; D not resolved. The CDR3 spans 15 residues. Trimming removed 5 bases at V and 2 bases at J, with 14 bases between. The germline V gene has CDR1 SGHVS and CDR2 FQNEAQ. CDR3 nucleotide sequence: TGTGCCAGCAGCCTAAGGGATTGGCCCACAGATACGCAGTATTTT. Translation gives CASSLRDWPTDTQYF.

This clonotype has only a few counts. A single base separates this from a much larger clone, so it may be a read error. The chain carries TRBV7-8 and TRBJ2-3; unclear D gene. Germline values: CDR1 SGHVS, CDR2 FQNEAQ. CDR3 size: 12 residues. CDR3 sequence (DNA): TGTACCAGCAGCTTAGCCTCAGATACGCAGTATTTT. Translation: CTSSLASDTQYF. Based on the CDR3 plus reference TRBV7-8 and TRBJ2-3, the full variable domain is GAGVSQSPRYKVAKRGQDVALRCDPISGHVSLFWYQQALGQGPEFLTYFQNEAQLDKSGLPSDRFFAERPEGSVSTLKIQRTQQEDSAVYLCTSSLASDTQYFGPGTRLTVL.

About this clonotype: Being one base from a much bigger clone, this may be a read error. V usage is TRBV6-2 or TRBV6-3 and J usage is TRBJ2-6, with 12 nucleotides matching TRBD2. Germline CDR1 MNHEY, CDR2 SVGEGT. This CDR3 contains 16 residues. V trimming: 6 bases; J trimming: 3 bases; junction bases outside the gene matches: 3. The CDR3 DNA sequence: TGTGCCAGCAGCCTGACTAGCGGGAGTGGGGCCAACGTCCTGACTTTC. Protein: CASSLTSGSGANVLTF.

Remarks on this clonotype: A much larger clone differs from this one at a single base, so this may be a read error. The rearrangement links TRBV20-1 to TRBJ2-3, with TRBD2 matching 7 bases. The length of the CDR3 is 18 residues. CDR1 and CDR2 from the germline V gene are DFQATT and SNEGSKA (reference sequence). CDR3 in DNA: TGCAGTGCTAGAGGGGGTGGCGGGAGCGGGGCCCCTCCAGATATGCAGTATTTT. Its translation is CSARGGGGSGAPPDMQYF.

Turning to this clonotype: This may come from a read error, since a much larger clone is one base off. The V call is TRBV6-6, the J call TRBJ2-2; maybe TRBD2 (5 bases). The CDR3 contains 12 residues. The germline gives CDR1 MNHNY, CDR2 SVGAGI (reference sequence). DNA for the CDR3: TGTGCCAGCAGTTACGTCACCGGGGAGCTGTTATTT. This codes for CASSYVTGELLF.

Of note for this clonotype: Germline is not matched at one junction end, which may reflect a read error. The rearrangement uses TRBV4-1 and TRBJ2-1, with TRBD1 identical over 7 bases. The length of the CDR3 is 18 residues. Germline assignment: CDR1 MGHRA and CDR2 YSYEKL. CDR3 sequence: CASTRFLGGLAQYNDQFF. The CDR3 DNA is TGCGCCAGCACCCGTTTTCTAGGGGGCTTAGCTCAATACAATGATCAGTTCTTC.

J is TRBJ2-1 and V is TRBV11-2; no clear D gene. CDR1 SGHAT and CDR2 FQNNGV come from the germline V gene. The CDR3 is made up of 10 amino acids. V was pared by 5 bases and J by 9 bases, with 5 bases between. The CDR3 DNA reads TGTGCCAGCAGCCGTCGTGAGCAGTTCTTC. Translating gives CASSRREQFF. The full variable domain, completed using reference TRBV11-2 and TRBJ2-1, is EAGVAQSPRYKIIEKRQSVAFWCNPISGHATLYWYQQILGQGPKLLIQFQNNGVVDDSQLPKDRFSAERLKGVDSTLKIQPAKLEDSAVYLCASSRREQFFGPGTRLTVL.

Comments on this clonotype: One end of the junction does not line up with germline, which may come from a read error. This chain connects TRBV11-2 to TRBJ1-4, with D possibly TRBD1 on 5 matching bases. The CDR3 spans 15 residues. Looked up from germline, CDR1 is SGHAT and CDR2 is FQNNGV. CDR3 loop: CDSSPDSDLHEKLFF. The CDR3 bases are TGTGACAGCAGCCCTGACAGTGACCTCCATGAAAAACTGTTTTTT.

Of note for this clonotype: A much bigger clone sits one base away, suggesting this may be a read error. The genes are TRBV6-1 and TRBJ1-4; D not resolved. CDR3 length: 15 residues. Trimming took off 7 bases at V and 4 bases at J, with 16 bases between the two ends. Germline V CDR1 and CDR2: MNHNS, SASEGT. The CDR3 here is CASTVPGRDNEKLFF. DNA for the CDR3: TGTGCCAGCACTGTCCCAGGACGAGATAATGAAAAACTGTTTTTT.

This clonotype showed up just a few times. This may stem from a read error, because a much larger clone lies one nucleotide away. The chain links TRBV20-1 to TRBJ2-2; TRBD2 aligns across 7 bases. Germline V CDR1 and CDR2: DFQATT, SNEGSKA (reference sequence). The CDR3 runs to 20 residues. The CDR3, as DNA: TGCAGTACTAGAGGTACCGGGACTAAGGCAATTCACGCGAACACCGGGGAGCTGTTTTTT. This codes for CSTRGTGTKAIHANTGELFF.

This chain joins TRBV7-8 and TRBJ2-5, with D possibly being TRBD1 (6 bases). The CDR3 sequence is 13 residues long. Germline V gene sequence: CDR1 SGHVS, CDR2 FQNEAQ. V was clipped by 1 base and J by 10 bases, with 13 bases between them. DNA of the CDR3: TGTGCCAGCAGCTTAGACAGGGCTGTGAACCAGTACTTC. It specifies CASSLDRAVNQYF.

A word on this clonotype: The junction differs from germline at one of its ends, possibly a read error. The chain uses TRBV6-2 or TRBV6-3 and TRBJ1-1, with D perhaps matching TRBD1 (5 bases). Per germline, CDR1 MNHEY and CDR2 SVGEGT. This CDR3 is built from 14 residues. In DNA form, the CDR3 reads TGTGCCAGCACTGAGGACACGCCGAACACTGAAGCTTTCTTC. Protein product: CASTEDTPNTEAFF.

This clonotype has more than one count but fewer than ten. This may be a read error: a much more frequent sequence differs by one nucleotide. CDR3 loop: CASDRSTGVLFF. The CDR3 nucleotides are TGTGCCAGCGATAGAAGCACCGGGGTGCTGTTTTTT. This rearrangement joins TRBV6-2 or TRBV6-3 to TRBJ2-2; weak D call: TRBD2 (5 bases). Germline lookup yields CDR1 MNHEY and CDR2 SVGEGT. This CDR3 has 12 amino acids.